This T cell receptor beta chain is drawn from a study of blood T cell repertoires in COVID-19. Study as a whole: Acute-phase and convalescent COVID-19 samples originated in the United States, Italy and Spain. T cells, B-cell-depleted T cells, or PBMCs supplied cDNA or gDNA.

This clone was seen a few times. J lost 4 bases, V lost 3 bases, and 7 bases had no gene match. From germline, CDR1 is SGHTA and CDR2 FQGNSA. This CDR3 has 16 amino acids. How the authors handled the data: Estimation of nucleated cell counts was performed using reference gene primer amplification. Generated by immunoSEQ multiplex PCR, the TCRdb table keeps only in-frame clones and is missing some. V, J and clone size were drawn from that table, and D and trimming were deduced from the DNA. The repertoire has fewer than 250,000 clones, approximately 87% of them found once; the top ten carry 2% to 3%. The TCR comes from a woman aged 70-85 years with active or convalescent COVID-19. Sequencing was carried out using peripheral blood. The V call is TRBV7-2, the J call TRBJ2-5; 11 bases line up with TRBD2. CDR3 region: CASSFSPTSGAETQYF. The CDR3 DNA reads as TGTGCCAGCAGCTTTTCCCCGACTAGCGGGGCAGAGACCCAGTACTTC.